Following are 20 T cell receptor beta chains from one sample sequenced in a study of cytomegalovirus exposure and HLA in healthy donors (dated by TCRdb to the late 2010s). Library preparation used the immunoSEQ multiplex PCR assay. The multiplex PCR relied on a mix of 60 forward primers for TCR Vbeta segments and 13 reverse primers for TCR Jbeta segments. TCRdb's version of the immuneACCESS table is confined to in-frame rearrangements and falls short of the full clone set. An unresolved V gene accounts for under half of the shortfall where checked; the remainder is of unknown origin. For this sample there are around 90,000 clones; about 68% appear just once. The ten biggest clones cover 2% to 2.5% of the sample. Sequences were obtained from PBMCs. The receptors originated from a human donor in good health.

The chain couples TRBV7-2 to TRBJ1-2, with 9 bases aligning to TRBD1. The V gene's germline CDR1 is SGHTA and CDR2 FQGNSA. This CDR3 is 17 amino acids long. J was trimmed by 8 bases and V by 1 base; bases with no gene match: 14. The CDR3 DNA is TGTGCCAGCAGCTTAGGCGGACAGGGGACATTATATGGGGGCTACACCTTC. This sequence encodes CASSLGGQGTLYGGYTF.

With respect to this clone: The junction departs from germline at one end; a sequencing error may be responsible. The rearrangement uses TRBV7-7 and TRBJ1-2; 8 bases line up with TRBD1. This CDR3 contains 14 residues. Germline CDR1 reads SSHAT; CDR2 reads FNYEAQ (reference sequence). The CDR3 DNA follows: TGTGCTAGCAGCCCGGACAGGGTGGGTTATGGCTACACCTTC. It translates to CASSPDRVGYGYTF.

To note about this clone: The conserved final phenylalanine or tryptophan is absent from the CDR3, which likely points to a read error. The DNA is omitted, as the CDR3 cannot be located on it reliably, and the CDR3 follows TCRdb's listing. This rearrangement joins TRBV19 to TRBJ2-7; the table's D call, TRBD1, has no DNA check behind it. With termini counted, the CDR3 has 10 amino acids. Germline V gene sequence: CDR1 LNHDA, CDR2 SQIVND (reference sequence). CDR3 residues: CASSIRQGCL.

The chain couples TRBV6-1 to TRBJ1-5; TRBD1 matches 11 bases. Germline V gene lookup returns CDR1 MNHNS and CDR2 SASEGT. The CDR3 is 15 amino acids. V lost 6 bases to trimming and J lost 6 bases; unmatched junction nucleotides: 7. Here the CDR3 reads CASRRTGGEGQPQHF. DNA for the CDR3: TGTGCCAGCAGGCGGACAGGGGGCGAGGGTCAGCCCCAGCATTTT.

V gene TRBV6-5 combines with J gene TRBJ2-3; 8 bases are a match to TRBD2. This CDR3 spans 15 amino acids. CDR1 MNHEY and CDR2 SVGAGI come from the germline V gene. After removal of 6 bases from V and 6 bases from J, the junction contained 11 bases not matched to a gene. CDR3 coding DNA: TGTGCCAGCAGAATCCCCGGGGGGGCTTCGGATACGCAGTATTTT. Its translation: CASRIPGGASDTQYF.

This clone was observed a single time. The CDR3 region is CAWTYGRGNEQYF. CDR3 sequence (DNA): TGTGCCTGGACCTACGGGCGCGGGAATGAGCAGTACTTC. The chain couples TRBV30 to TRBJ2-7; D possibly corresponds to TRBD2 (6 bases). V shed 4 bases and J shed 7 bases, with 17 bases lying between them. The CDR3 runs to 13 residues. Germline V lookup: CDR1 GTSNPN, CDR2 SVGIG (reference sequence).

This clone was observed a few times. This chain links TRBV10-3 with TRBJ1-5; 7 nucleotides agree with TRBD1. CDR3 length: 13 amino acids. V was clipped by 10 bases and J by 6 bases; unmatched bases: 9. The V gene's germline CDR1 is ENHRY and CDR2 SYGVKD. CDR3 region: CASSRDSGQPQHF. Written as DNA, the CDR3 is TGTGCCAGTTCCCGGGACAGCGGTCAGCCCCAGCATTTT.

This chain uses TRBV7-2 with TRBJ2-2, with D possibly being TRBD1 (5 bases). Germline V gene data show CDR1 as SGHTA and CDR2 as FQGNSA. CDR3 size: 15 residues. V gave up 2 bases and J gave up 1 base, with 8 bases separating them. The CDR3 protein is CASSLSTGNTGELFF. The CDR3 DNA reads TGTGCCAGCAGCTTAAGTACAGGGAACACCGGGGAGCTGTTTTTT.

This chain uses TRBV15 with TRBJ1-6; TRBD1 matches at 7 bases. The CDR3 spans 17 residues. Trimming removed 0 bases from V and 7 bases from J; junction bases left unmatched: 9. Germline V gene lookup returns CDR1 LNHNV and CDR2 YYDKDF (reference sequence). CDR3 sequence (DNA): TGTGCCACCAGCAGAGAAGCCCCTGGACAGGAGAATTCACCCCTCCACTTT. Its protein is CATSREAPGQENSPLHF.

This clone was found once. The CDR3 is CASSDPSSQTGDYGYTF. CDR3 coding DNA: TGTGCCAGCAGTGACCCCTCAAGCCAGACAGGGGACTATGGCTACACCTTC. This chain links TRBV25-1 with TRBJ1-2; 8 bases line up with TRBD1. The CDR3 loop spans 17 amino acids. J gave up 3 bases and V 3 bases, and 12 bases lay outside the gene matches. Germline V gives CDR1 MGHDK, CDR2 SYGVNS.

The rearrangement joins TRBV5-1 to TRBJ2-1; 8 nucleotides line up with TRBD2. There are 16 residues in the CDR3. V was clipped by 1 base and J by 6 bases; unmatched bases: 9. Germline CDR1 is SGHRS and CDR2 is YFSETQ. CDR3 DNA sequence: TGCGCCAGCAGCTTGTCTCCCTGGGCGGGAGGCAATGAGCAGTTCTTC. It is translated as CASSLSPWAGGNEQFF.

In this sample, this clone turned up once. The genes are TRBV19 and TRBJ2-1; 11 bases fit TRBD1. This CDR3 is 15 amino acids long. Looked up from germline, CDR1 is LNHDA and CDR2 is SQIVND (reference sequence). The V and J ends lost 5 bases and 6 bases, in that order; junction bases with no gene match: 6. The CDR3 DNA sequence: TGTGCCAGTAGTGACCGGGACAGGGGGTGCAATGAGCAGTTCTTC. Encoded protein: CASSDRDRGCNEQFF.

In this sample, this clone turned up a few times. For the CDR3, the DNA is TGTGCCAGCTCACCCGAGAGAAACTATGGCTACACCTTC. It is translated as CASSPERNYGYTF. This sequence joins TRBV18 and TRBJ1-2; D unresolved. This CDR3 has 13 amino acids. Trimming cost V 3 bases and J 2 bases, with 7 bases left between them. The V gene's germline CDR1 is KGHSH and CDR2 LQKENI.

V gene TRBV6-5 combines with J gene TRBJ2-7; 7 nucleotides align to TRBD2. This CDR3 comprises 14 residues. Germline values: CDR1 MNHEY, CDR2 SVGAGI. The V and J ends lost 6 bases and 1 base, in that order; junction bases with no gene match: 6. As DNA, the CDR3 is TGTGCCAGCAGCCCGCCCGGGGGGTCCTACGAGCAGTACTTC. It is translated as CASSPPGGSYEQYF.

The V gene is TRBV10-3, the J gene TRBJ1-4, with D maybe TRBD1 (6 bases). V lost 10 bases and J lost 0, with 15 bases in between. Germline loops: CDR1 ENHRY, CDR2 SYGVKD. The CDR3 runs to 15 residues. CDR3 DNA sequence: TGTGCCACCCGTGAAGGGGGGGCAACTAATGAAAAACTGTTTTTT. Translation gives CATREGGATNEKLFF.

The chain combines TRBV27 with TRBJ2-2, with 7 bases that match TRBD1. Germline values: CDR1 MNHEY, CDR2 SMNVEV (reference sequence). The length of the CDR3 is 13 residues. Unmatched junction bases numbered 3, after V lost 5 bases and J lost 6 bases. The chain's CDR3 is CASSNRGSGELFF. DNA for the CDR3: TGTGCCAGCAGTAACAGGGGTTCCGGGGAGCTGTTTTTT.

The rearrangement joins TRBV19 to TRBJ1-6; 9 positions agree with TRBD1. The V gene's germline CDR1 is LNHDA and CDR2 SQIVND (reference sequence). The CDR3 totals 14 residues. V trimming: 5 bases; J trimming: 7 bases; junction bases outside the gene matches: 3. The CDR3: CASSAGTGNSPLHF. The CDR3 bases are TGTGCCAGTAGTGCCGGGACAGGGAATTCACCCCTCCACTTT.

This sequence joins TRBV4-3 and TRBJ2-1; maybe TRBD2 (6 bases). Trimming stripped 0 bases from V and 7 bases from J, with 16 bases between. The length of the CDR3 is 16 residues. Germline assignment: CDR1 LGHNA and CDR2 YSLEER. The CDR3 nucleotides are TGCGCCAGCAGCCAAGATTGGGGGGATCCAAAGAATGAGCAGTTCTTC. This sequence encodes CASSQDWGDPKNEQFF.

The chain uses TRBV11-2 and TRBJ2-7; D uncertain. Trimming left V 1 base short and J 7 bases short, with 11 bases between. The CDR3 totals 13 residues. Per germline, CDR1 SGHAT and CDR2 FQNNGV. The CDR3 loop reads CASSLVSVSEQYF. In nucleotides, the CDR3 is TGTGCCAGCAGCTTAGTATCAGTATCTGAGCAGTACTTC.

The chain links TRBV4-1 to TRBJ1-1, with 8 bases lining up with TRBD1. The CDR3 consists of 16 residues. The germline gives CDR1 MGHRA, CDR2 YSYEKL. V shed 3 bases, J shed 1 base, and the junction held 7 bases outside the gene matches. CDR3 DNA sequence: TGCGCCAGCAGCCACCACTCCCAGGGGGCGAACACTGAAGCTTTCTTT. Translation gives CASSHHSQGANTEAFF.